A selection of T cell receptor beta chains follows, all from one sample in a study of vaccination effects on CD4 cells after COVID-19. Which antigens these TCRs recognize remains unknown. Here immunoSEQ multiplex PCR was the method, and the copy in TCRdb shows in-frame clones only, minus some. The table lists about 34,000 clones, about two thirds of them singletons, with less than 40% in the top ten. Sequenced here: CD4+ T cells from PBMCs cultured with a peptide pool, sampled before COVID-19 vaccination. All receptors come from a human donor who had a prior SARS-CoV-2 infection. Each CDR3 is given with its conserved first and last residue. Each record gives: J gene, clone size, D gene, V gene, CDR3 protein, CDR3 DNA. The D gene is left open where the match is weak. The listing skips clone size in some rows; elsewhere it reads once, few, many or a size class.

J: TRBJ2-7
size: NA
D: TRBD2
V: TRBV5-6
CDR3: CASSSWTSGRNYEQYF
DNA: TGTGCCAGCAGCTCTTGGACTAGCGGGCGGAACTACGAGCAGTACTTC

J: TRBJ2-4
size: NA
D: TRBD2
V: TRBV19
CDR3: CASAKRGALLAKNIQYF
DNA: TGTGCCAGTGCTAAGCGGGGGGCATTACTAGCCAAAAACATTCAGTACTTC

J: TRBJ1-1
size: once
D: NA
V: TRBV5-6
CDR3: CASSLRTEAFF
DNA: TGTGCCAGCAGCCTTCGCACTGAAGCTTTCTTT

J: TRBJ1-2
size: NA
D: TRBD1
V: TRBV6-5
CDR3: CASRFGLGGAGGYTF
DNA: TGTGCCAGCAGGTTCGGGCTAGGGGGCGCGGGTGGCTACACCTTC

J: TRBJ1-4
size: NA
D: TRBD1
V: TRBV5-4
CDR3: CASSTRQGDEKLFF
DNA: TGTGCCAGCAGCACTCGACAGGGGGATGAAAAACTGTTTTTT

J: TRBJ1-2
size: NA
D: NA
V: TRBV3-1/TRBV3-2
CDR3: CASSQRRDNYGYTF
DNA: TGTGCCAGCAGCCAGAGGAGGGACAACTATGGCTACACCTTC

J: TRBJ2-7
size: medium-sized
D: TRBD1
V: TRBV27
CDR3: CASGVRQGSSGEQYF
DNA: TGTGCCAGCGGTGTCCGACAGGGGAGCTCGGGCGAGCAGTACTTC

J: TRBJ2-1
size: NA
D: TRBD2
V: TRBV19
CDR3: CASSIVGLAEDNEQFF
DNA: TGTGCCAGTAGTATTGTAGGACTAGCGGAAGACAATGAGCAGTTCTTC

J: TRBJ1-1
size: NA
D: NA
V: TRBV19
CDR3: CASSLQEGYTEAFF
DNA: TGTGCCAGTAGTTTACAGGAGGGGTACACTGAAGCTTTCTTT

J: TRBJ2-1
size: NA
D: NA
V: TRBV29-1
CDR3: CSVEVRGTYNEQFF
DNA: TGCAGCGTTGAAGTTCGGGGAACTTACAATGAGCAGTTCTTC

J: TRBJ2-1
size: NA
D: TRBD2
V: TRBV10-3
CDR3: CAIGLVSEQFF
DNA: TGTGCCATCGGACTAGTAAGTGAGCAGTTCTTC

J: TRBJ1-1
size: NA
D: NA
V: TRBV19
CDR3: CASRHPARGTEAFF
DNA: TGTGCCAGTAGACACCCCGCGAGGGGCACTGAAGCTTTCTTT

J: TRBJ2-3
size: NA
D: TRBD2
V: TRBV4-1
CDR3: CASRRLRASGVEDTQYF
DNA: TGCGCCAGCAGACGTCTCCGGGCTAGCGGGGTAGAGGATACGCAGTATTTT

J: TRBJ2-7
size: NA
D: TRBD2
V: TRBV27
CDR3: CASSPWASGSGGYEQYF
DNA: TGTGCCAGCAGCCCCTGGGCTAGCGGGAGTGGGGGCTACGAGCAGTACTTC

J: TRBJ2-1
size: NA
D: NA
V: TRBV29-1
CDR3: CSSKESYNEQFF
DNA: TGCAGCTCGAAGGAATCCTACAATGAGCAGTTCTTC

J: TRBJ1-4
size: NA
D: TRBD1
V: TRBV3-1/TRBV3-2
CDR3: CASSQLTGGDEKLFF
DNA: TGTGCCAGCAGCCAATTGACAGGGGGCGATGAAAAACTGTTTTTT

J: TRBJ2-7
size: NA
D: TRBD1
V: TRBV9
CDR3: CASSVGPGGLQGSYEQYF
DNA: TGTGCCAGCAGCGTAGGGCCAGGGGGTCTTCAGGGGTCCTACGAGCAGTACTTC

J: TRBJ2-1
size: NA
D: NA
V: TRBV11-3
CDR3: CASSRGSYNEQFF
DNA: TGTGCCAGCAGCCGCGGTTCCTACAATGAGCAGTTCTTC

J: TRBJ2-3
size: few
D: TRBD2
V: TRBV25-1
CDR3: CASSEPAGRDTHTDTQYF
DNA: TGTGCCAGCAGTGAACCAGCCGGGAGGGACACTCACACAGATACGCAGTATTTT

J: TRBJ1-3
size: NA
D: NA
V: TRBV19
CDR3: CASERDFGNTIYF
DNA: TGTGCCAGTGAGAGGGATTTTGGAAACACCATATATTTT

J: TRBJ1-5
size: NA
D: NA
V: TRBV24-1
CDR3: CATSDFAEYSNQPQHF
DNA: TGTGCCACCAGTGATTTTGCGGAGTATAGCAATCAGCCCCAGCATTTT

J: TRBJ1-6
size: few
D: NA
V: TRBV7-2
CDR3: CASSLDYSSYSPLHF
DNA: TGTGCCAGCAGCTTAGACTATTCTTCGTATTCACCCCTCCACTTT

J: TRBJ1-6
size: few
D: NA
V: TRBV4-1
CDR3: CASSQVLQAMSLHF
DNA: TGCGCCAGCAGCCAAGTTTTGCAGGCCATGTCCCTCCACTTT

J: TRBJ2-5
size: NA
D: TRBD1
V: TRBV5-1
CDR3: CASSLGTDIRETQYF
DNA: TGCGCCAGCAGCTTAGGGACAGATATTCGGGAGACCCAGTACTTC

J: TRBJ1-6
size: NA
D: NA
V: TRBV7-8
CDR3: CASSFATGSPLHF
DNA: TGTGCCAGCAGCTTCGCGACGGGTTCACCCCTCCACTTT

J: TRBJ2-3
size: NA
D: NA
V: TRBV13
CDR3: CASSSGPSTDTQYF
DNA: TGTGCCAGCAGCTCCGGGCCCAGCACAGATACGCAGTATTTT

J: TRBJ2-3
size: once
D: NA
V: TRBV3-1/TRBV3-2
CDR3: CASSQESSAADTQYF
DNA: TGTGCCAGCAGCCAAGAGTCTAGCGCGGCAGATACGCAGTATTTT

J: TRBJ2-5
size: NA
D: NA
V: TRBV11-3
CDR3: CASSNRGTHRETQYF
DNA: TGTGCCAGCAGCAACAGAGGGACACATCGGGAGACCCAGTACTTC

J: TRBJ2-7
size: NA
D: TRBD1
V: TRBV7-8
CDR3: CASSLARTGASEQYF
DNA: TGTGCCAGCAGCTTAGCGCGGACAGGGGCTTCGGAGCAGTACTTC

J: TRBJ1-3
size: NA
D: NA
V: TRBV4-2
CDR3: CASSGGSRASGNTIYF
DNA: TGTGCCAGCAGCGGAGGGAGCAGGGCCTCTGGAAACACCATATATTTT

J: TRBJ2-1
size: NA
D: NA
V: TRBV5-4
CDR3: CASSFRNEQFF
DNA: TGTGCCAGCAGCTTCAGGAATGAGCAGTTCTTC

J: TRBJ1-3
size: NA
D: NA
V: TRBV6-6
CDR3: CASSRRGGGSSGNTIYF
DNA: TGTGCCAGCAGTCGCCGGGGGGGCGGGTCGTCTGGAAACACCATATATTTT

J: TRBJ2-4
size: NA
D: TRBD2
V: TRBV4-3
CDR3: CASSQDGGDIQYF
DNA: TGCGCCAGCAGCCAAGATGGGGGGGACATTCAGTACTTC

J: TRBJ1-2
size: NA
D: NA
V: TRBV6-5
CDR3: CASRYRQRDGYTF
DNA: TGTGCCAGCAGATACCGACAGAGAGATGGCTACACCTTC

J: TRBJ2-5
size: NA
D: NA
V: TRBV2
CDR3: CARLTPTGGGGQETQYF
DNA: TGTGCCAGGTTAACCCCAACCGGAGGTGGGGGCCAAGAGACCCAGTACTTC

J: TRBJ2-3
size: NA
D: NA
V: TRBV19
CDR3: CASSNMGNRQWSTDTQYF
DNA: TGTGCCAGTAGTAATATGGGAAACCGGCAGTGGAGTACAGATACGCAGTATTTT

J: TRBJ1-6
size: NA
D: NA
V: TRBV3-1/TRBV3-2
CDR3: CASSQDCGGSNSPLHF
DNA: TGTGCCAGCAGCCAAGATTGCGGGGGATCTAATTCACCCCTCCACTTT

J: TRBJ2-1
size: few
D: TRBD1
V: TRBV5-1
CDR3: CASSATGGEQFF
DNA: TGCGCCAGCAGCGCAACAGGGGGTGAGCAGTTCTTC

J: TRBJ2-1
size: NA
D: TRBD2
V: TRBV20-1
CDR3: CSASYTPAGGDEQFF
DNA: TGCAGTGCTAGTTATACTCCAGCGGGAGGGGATGAGCAGTTCTTC

J: TRBJ1-4
size: once
D: NA
V: TRBV5-5
CDR3: CASSPGLNQPNEKLFF
DNA: TGTGCCAGCAGCCCCGGCTTGAACCAACCTAATGAAAAACTGTTTTTT

J: TRBJ2-3
size: NA
D: NA
V: TRBV5-6
CDR3: CASSLARRHTQYF
DNA: TGTGCCAGCAGCTTGGCCCGTCGGCATACGCAGTATTTT